What follows are 14 T cell receptor beta chains derived from one specimen sequenced in a study of CD8 T cells in ankylosing spondylitis. TCRdb passed the 5' RACE reads through MiXCR, listing each CDR3 protein once. The data show about 17,000 distinct CDR3 sequences, with around 8% seen just once and less than 40% held by the top ten. The sample taken for sequencing was blood. These receptors were collected from a male donor with ankylosing spondylitis or in good health (not recorded which).

This clonotype was seen only a few times. The chain is built from TRBV30 and TRBJ2-3; possibly TRBD1 for D (6 bases). CDR3 length: 17 residues. The V end lost 0 bases, the J end lost 0 bases, and 16 bases lay between the germline ends. Per germline, CDR1 GTSNPN and CDR2 SVGIG (reference sequence). CDR3 nucleotides: TGTGCCTGGAGTGTAATTCGATGGACAGCTAGCACAGATACGCAGTATTTT. It translates to CAWSVIRWTASTDTQYF.

This clonotype was recorded at least ten times. CDR3 in DNA: TGTGCCAGCAGTTACACAGGGGGGGACACTGAAGCTTTCTTT. Translation gives CASSYTGGDTEAFF. The chain carries TRBV6-5 and TRBJ1-1; 8 bases are a match to TRBD1. This CDR3 comprises 14 residues. After removal of 2 bases from V and 3 bases from J, the junction contained 2 bases not matched to a gene. The germline gives CDR1 MNHEY, CDR2 SVGAGI.

The sample holds many counts of this clonotype. The V call is TRBV29-1, the J call TRBJ2-3, with TRBD2 identical over 11 bases. Germline V gene data show CDR1 as SQVTM and CDR2 as ANQGSEA. The CDR3 is made up of 14 amino acids. The ends lost 7 bases at V and 3 bases at J; junction bases unmatched: 6. The CDR3 DNA follows: TGCAGCGCCCTTACTAGCGGGGGAACAGATACGCAGTATTTT. Its protein product is CSALTSGGTDTQYF.

This clonotype was counted only a few times. The J gene is TRBJ2-1, the V gene TRBV28; D unclear. V dropped 3 bases and J dropped 6 bases, with 6 bases sitting between them. Germline-derived CDR1 and CDR2 are MDHEN and SYDVKM. This CDR3 spans 12 amino acids. The CDR3 spells CASSFRLNEQFF. The CDR3 coding sequence is TGTGCCAGCAGTTTTAGGCTCAATGAGCAGTTCTTC.

This clonotype was seen at least ten times. The chain links TRBV20-1 to TRBJ2-1, with 10 bases aligning to TRBD2. The V gene's germline CDR1 is DFQATT and CDR2 SNEGSKA (reference sequence). The CDR3 consists of 15 residues. V shed 6 bases and J 7 bases; nucleotides not matched to a gene: 12. The CDR3 here is CSAYPSGSADNEQFF. The CDR3 nucleotides are TGCAGTGCGTATCCTAGCGGGAGTGCGGATAATGAGCAGTTCTTC.

The sample holds many counts of this clonotype. The junction and the germline gene differ at one end; a read error may be behind it. The chain links TRBV12-3 or TRBV12-4 to TRBJ2-4; 9 nucleotides match TRBD1. This CDR3 is 11 amino acids long. CDR3 amino acids: CASSLGDREHF. For the CDR3, the DNA is TGTGCCAGCAGTTTAGGGGACAGGGAGCACTTC.

The CDR3 DNA reads as TGTGCCAGCAGCCCGGACCTGAACAATGAGCAGTTCTTC. It translates to CASSPDLNNEQFF. The chain links TRBV7-6 to TRBJ2-1; D gene unclear. Germline V gene lookup returns CDR1 SGHVS and CDR2 FNYEAQ. Trimming pared 5 bases from V and 5 bases from J, leaving 10 bases between. The CDR3 consists of 13 residues.

The chain links TRBV12-3 or TRBV12-4 to TRBJ1-5; D ambiguous. CDR3 length: 13 amino acids. The V and J ends lost 3 bases and 3 bases respectively, with 6 bases between them. The CDR3, as DNA: TGTGCCAGCAGTTTTTACCACAATCAGCCCCAGCATTTT. It encodes CASSFYHNQPQHF.

This clonotype came up many times. The chain links TRBV5-1 to TRBJ2-3; D uncertain. CDR3 length: 14 amino acids. V lost 7 bases and J lost 0, with 12 bases in between. CDR1 and CDR2 (germline): SGHRS, YFSETQ. CDR3 sequence reads: CASQARASTDTQYF. The CDR3, as DNA: TGCGCCAGCCAGGCGAGAGCTAGCACAGATACGCAGTATTTT.

The chain is built from TRBV5-1 and TRBJ2-7; no clear D. Germline CDR1 SGHRS, CDR2 YFSETQ. Trimming removed 1 base from V and 3 bases from J, with 8 bases in between. CDR3 length equals 13 residues. The CDR3 region is CASSLYMNYEQYF. CDR3 in DNA: TGCGCCAGCAGCTTGTACATGAACTACGAGCAGTACTTC.

This clonotype has at least ten counts. This chain's CDR3 is CSAIPGVTEAFF. The DNA for the CDR3 is TGCAGTGCCATCCCCGGGGTCACTGAAGCTTTCTTT. The gene calls are TRBV20-1 and TRBJ1-1, with D uncertain. V gave up 6 bases and J gave up 4 bases, with 12 bases separating them. From germline, CDR1 is DFQATT and CDR2 SNEGSKA (reference sequence). The CDR3 spans 12 residues.

This clonotype was found a few times. This sequence joins TRBV12-3 or TRBV12-4 and TRBJ2-4, with a possible D match to TRBD2 (6 bases). The CDR3 consists of 15 residues. Trimming pared 6 bases from V and 7 bases from J, leaving 19 bases between. As DNA, the CDR3 is TGTGCCAGCAGCTTTTCGTCAGCGGGTGGGAACATTCAGTACTTC. Residues: CASSFSSAGGNIQYF.

This clonotype was counted ten times or more. The V gene is TRBV7-2, the J gene TRBJ2-7; D may be TRBD2 (5 bases). The CDR3 length is 13 residues. The ends were cut back, 3 bases at V and 3 bases at J, with 9 bases in the middle. Looked up from germline, CDR1 is SGHTA and CDR2 is FQGNSA. The CDR3 loop is CASSFGVRYEQYV. The CDR3 bases are TGTGCCAGCAGCTTCGGGGTCCGCTACGAGCAGTACGTC.

This clonotype occurred many times. V is TRBV27 and J is TRBJ2-1; the match to TRBD1 covers 12 bases. The CDR3 consists of 15 residues. The V and J ends lost 2 bases and 8 bases, in that order; junction bases with no gene match: 4. From germline, CDR1 is MNHEY and CDR2 SMNVEV (reference sequence). The CDR3, as DNA: TGTGCCAGCAGTTTAAGGGACAGGGGGCGTGATGAGCAGTTCTTC. This gives the protein CASSLRDRGRDEQFF.